This passage covers 5 T cell receptor beta chains from one sample sequenced in a study of early T cells in non-severe SARS-CoV-2 infection. One entry per CDR3 protein, called by TCRdb with MiXCR from the 5' RACE reads. Counted here are roughly 100,000 distinct CDR3 sequences, approximately 13% occurring once; the ten biggest clones make up around 2.5%. The sample taken for sequencing was whole blood. The receptors here all came from an adult who was a healthcare worker with PCR-confirmed SARS-CoV-2 infection or an uninfected control (not recorded which).

This clonotype was seen at least ten times. The V gene is TRBV20-1, the J gene TRBJ2-1, with a possible D match to TRBD2 (5 bases). Germline loops: CDR1 DFQATT, CDR2 SNEGSKA (reference sequence). The CDR3 contains 13 residues. V was clipped by 4 bases and J by 6 bases, with 13 bases between them. CDR3 coding DNA: TGCAGTGCTAATAGGCTAGCTGGCAATGAGCAGTTCTTC. Protein sequence: CSANRLAGNEQFF.

This clonotype was picked up one time. The CDR3 carries no conserved terminal phenylalanine or tryptophan, so it likely arises from a read error. V usage is TRBV29-1 and J usage is TRBJ2-3; D unclear. V was cut by 4 bases and J by 4 bases, with 9 bases left in between. Germline V gives CDR1 SQVTM, CDR2 ANQGSEA. The CDR3 runs to 12 residues. The CDR3 DNA reads TGCAGCGTTGCAGCCAGCGCAGATACGCAGTATTAT. Translating gives CSVAASADTQYY.

The chain carries TRBV29-1 and TRBJ2-7; either TRBD1 or TRBD2 may supply D (5 bases each). The CDR3 sequence is 13 residues long. V lost 7 bases to trimming and J lost 5 bases, with 18 bases between them. In germline, CDR1 is SQVTM, CDR2 ANQGSEA. CDR3: CSGQAALGHEQYF. CDR3 sequence (DNA): TGCAGCGGTCAAGCGGCGTTGGGGCACGAGCAGTACTTC.

The sample holds many counts of this clonotype. The CDR3 loop is CASSSRGTGELFF. CDR3 DNA: TGTGCCAGCAGTTCCCGAGGGACCGGGGAGCTGTTTTTT. V is TRBV27 and J is TRBJ2-2; D is possibly TRBD2 (5 bases). Trimming shortened V by 4 bases and J by 5 bases, and 8 bases separated the two germline ends. The germline V gene has CDR1 MNHEY and CDR2 SMNVEV (reference sequence). This CDR3 has 13 amino acids.

The V gene is TRBV20-1, the J gene TRBJ1-5; D remains ambiguous. Germline CDR1 is DFQATT and CDR2 is SNEGSKA (reference sequence). Trimming shortened V by 3 bases and J by 5 bases, and 8 bases separated the two germline ends. The CDR3 contains 12 residues. The CDR3 DNA sequence: TGCAGTGCTAGGCACGGGGATCAGCCCCAGCATTTT. Encoded protein: CSARHGDQPQHF.